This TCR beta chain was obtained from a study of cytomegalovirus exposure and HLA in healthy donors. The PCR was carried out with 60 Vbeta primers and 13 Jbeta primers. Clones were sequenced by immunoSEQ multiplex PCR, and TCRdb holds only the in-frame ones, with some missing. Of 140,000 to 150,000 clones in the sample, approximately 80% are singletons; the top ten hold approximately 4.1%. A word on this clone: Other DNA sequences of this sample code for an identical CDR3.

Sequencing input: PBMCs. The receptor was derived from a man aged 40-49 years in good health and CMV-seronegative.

The CDR3 loop reads CASSGQGYQPQHF. The DNA for the CDR3 is TGTGCCAGCTCGGGACAGGGTTATCAGCCCCAGCATTTT. The chain combines TRBV2 with TRBJ1-5; 9 bases fit TRBD1. The CDR3 runs to 13 residues. Per the germline V gene, CDR1 is SNHLY and CDR2 is FYNNEI. V was clipped by 8 bases and J by 5 bases; unmatched bases: 4.